These 9 T cell receptor beta chains came from one sample sequenced in a study of T cells in Graves' hyperthyroidism and ophthalmopathy. RNA transcripts provided the source from which TCR beta CDR3 regions were amplified. TCR CDR3 regions were first amplified by RT-PCR with HTBI primers. TCRdb re-derived calls from the multiplex PCR reads in MiXCR, one entry per CDR3 protein. This sample yields fewer than 450,000 distinct CDR3 sequences, of which approximately 17% are seen a single time; 35% to 50% belongs to the top ten. Sequences were obtained from blood. The receptors come from a man younger than 35 with Graves' ophthalmopathy.

The table lists this clonotype with many counts. The chain links TRBV9 to TRBJ1-2; D not certain. Per germline, CDR1 SGDLS and CDR2 YYNGEE. This CDR3 is 14 amino acids long. The germline V and J ends were trimmed by 0 bases and 1 base, with 7 bases remaining between them. This CDR3 is CASSVGPDNYGYTF. The CDR3 nucleotides are TGTGCCAGCAGCGTAGGGCCAGATAACTATGGCTACACCTTC.

This rearrangement joins TRBV19 to TRBJ2-5; TRBD1 matches 7 bases. In germline, CDR1 is LNHDA, CDR2 SQIVND (reference sequence). J lost 2 bases, V lost 4 bases, and 34 bases had no gene match. CDR3 length: 24 residues. CDR3 region: CASSKTSLLTPPDLRGLIQETQYF. Here the CDR3 DNA reads TGTGCCAGTAGTAAAACGTCACTCTTAACCCCACCGGACCTTAGGGGGCTAATACAAGAGACCCAGTACTTC.

The J gene is TRBJ2-5, the V gene TRBV11-2, with TRBD2 identical over 7 bases. There are 13 residues in the CDR3. V shed 5 bases, J shed 4 bases, and the junction held 4 bases outside the gene matches. Germline CDR1 and CDR2: SGHAT and FQNNGV. CDR3: CASSQTSSETQYF. CDR3 DNA sequence: TGTGCCAGCAGCCAGACTAGCTCAGAGACCCAGTACTTC.

The chain employs TRBV27 and TRBJ1-1; D unclear. The CDR3 runs 14 residues. Germline CDR1 MNHEY, CDR2 SMNVEV (reference sequence). The ends were cut back, 6 bases at V and 3 bases at J, with 14 bases in the middle. This CDR3 is CASRFDIGYTEAFF. CDR3 sequence (DNA): TGTGCCAGCAGATTTGACATAGGGTACACTGAAGCTTTCTTT.

This clonotype was seen many times. This chain links TRBV12-3 or TRBV12-4 with TRBJ2-3; 8 bases are a match to TRBD1. The CDR3 loop spans 15 amino acids. With 7 bases clipped from V and 5 bases from J, the junction kept 11 bases outside the gene matches. The CDR3 loop is CASTQRDRRIDTQYF. CDR3 DNA: TGTGCCAGCACCCAAAGGGACAGGCGGATAGATACGCAGTATTTT.

This clonotype was counted only a few times. The chain uses TRBV5-1 and TRBJ2-3, with 9 bases aligning to TRBD1. Trimming cost V 0 bases and J 5 bases; bases outside gene matches: 4. From germline, CDR1 is SGHRS and CDR2 YFSETQ. CDR3 size: 15 residues. CDR3 sequence (DNA): TGCGCCAGCAGCTTGGGGGACAGGGTTGAAGATACGCAGTATTTT. Translated: CASSLGDRVEDTQYF. Based on the CDR3 plus reference TRBV5-1 and TRBJ2-3, the full variable domain is KAGVTQTPRYLIKTRGQQVTLSCSPISGHRSVSWYQQTPGQGLQFLFEYFSETQRNKGNFPGRFSGRQFSNSRSEMNVSTLELGDSALYLCASSLGDRVEDTQYFGPGTRLTVL.

This chain uses TRBV19 with TRBJ1-1; D possibly corresponds to TRBD1 (6 bases). The length of the CDR3 is 15 residues. The V and J ends lost 3 bases and 6 bases respectively, with 17 bases between them. Germline V gives CDR1 LNHDA, CDR2 SQIVND (reference sequence). The CDR3 loop is CASSITSSGVAEAFF. DNA of the CDR3: TGTGCCAGTAGTATCACAAGTTCAGGGGTTGCTGAAGCTTTCTTT.

This clonotype was observed a handful of times. This chain connects TRBV9 to TRBJ1-5, with 11 nucleotides matching TRBD1. The CDR3 runs 15 residues. J lost 8 bases, V lost 4 bases, and 8 bases had no gene match. Germline V gene sequence: CDR1 SGDLS, CDR2 YYNGEE. The CDR3 region has the DNA TGTGCCAGCAGCCAAGGGACAGGGGGTTATGAGCCCCAGCATTTT. As protein: CASSQGTGGYEPQHF.

The sample holds many counts of this clonotype. The chain employs TRBV12-3 or TRBV12-4 and TRBJ1-5; D is possibly TRBD1 (6 bases). Trimming took 1 base from V and 2 from J, leaving 15 bases between them. This CDR3 has 17 residues. In DNA form, the CDR3 reads TGTGCCAGCAGTTTAGGTAGCAGGGGATGGGGCAATCAGCCCCAGCATTTT. It encodes CASSLGSRGWGNQPQHF.